This TCR beta chain was captured by sequencing in a study of CD8 T cells in ankylosing spondylitis (dated by TCRdb to 2016 to 2017). The study in broad terms: T cell receptor beta repertoires were profiled in healthy donors and ankylosing spondylitis patients so that disease-linked TCR variants could be found. In total, the full study cohort was made up of roughly 110 healthy donors and about two dozen ankylosing spondylitis patients. Peripheral blood samples were taken, and synovial fluid was additionally collected from ankylosing spondylitis patients. Summary of the overall study and its limitations: The disease-linked clones had a CD8+ phenotype and were found at relatively low frequencies in peripheral blood. The disease-linked clones were reported as significantly enriched in matched synovial fluid samples from ankylosing spondylitis patients. Blood from ankylosing spondylitis patients appeared to be characterized by a TCR beta motif composed of roughly 8 highly homologous amino acid variants. Some of the motif variants had been reported before in the synovial fluid and blood of reactive arthritis patients, a finding that suggests common disease-initiation mechanisms.

The CDR3 has 16 amino acids, counting the end cysteine and phenylalanine. Only the CDR3 DNA stays, 48 bases, in frame from base 1. Taken from the germline V gene (reference sequence), the CDR1 and CDR2 loops are MNHEY and SMNVEV. V loses 4 bases at its end and J loses 5 bases; junction bases beyond the gene matches: 7. Comments on this clonotype: It lacks a known antigen. The input lacks base qualities; no much larger clone sits a single base away.

Sequencer: Illumina HiSeq 2500. Quantitative 5'-RACE with molecular barcodes was the method used to prepare the TCR beta libraries. The study's processing was this. Disease-linked TCR variants were identified with a new computational method built on a probabilistic model of VDJ rearrangement. The raw public data were reprocessed by TCRdb itself: fastp quality trimming at Q25, MiXCR clonotype calling, in-frame beta chains only. Records with the same CDR3 protein are collapsed into one entry carrying the most frequent genes and DNA. TCRdb's processing, not the study's, gives the V and J calls here. The sample profile shows fewer than 250,000 distinct CDR3 sequences; about 18% of them were found once. Approximately 40% of the sample comes from the top ten.

This TCR derives from a male donor with ankylosing spondylitis. The sample consisted of blood, either unsorted or a sorted T cell fraction (not recorded which). The chain is encoded by TRBV27 joined to TRBJ2-1; 11 nucleotides in the junction match TRBD2. Here the CDR3 is given as CASSSGTSGGNNEQFF. The sequenced DNA is TGTGCCAGCAGTTCCGGGACTAGCGGAGGGAACAATGAGCAGTTCTTC.